The rows below give T cell receptor beta chains drawn from one sample of a study of T-cell memory formation after mild COVID-19. Each CDR3 protein gets one entry after TCRdb re-called the 5' RACE reads with MiXCR. The sample has 200,000 to 250,000 distinct CDR3 sequences; around 9.5% are singletons. The sequencing input was PBMCs or a T cell subset sorted from them (not recorded which). Receptor source: a man aged 18 to 29 who had mild COVID-19 (a few samples of this study predate the infection). Cell type and time point are not known. CDR3s include the opening cysteine and the closing phenylalanine or tryptophan. Fields, in order: V gene, clone size, J gene, D gene, CDR3 DNA, CDR3 protein. The D gene is left open where the match is weak. A row's size may be missing; if present it is once, few, many or a size class.

v_call: TRBV5-1; clone_size: few; j_call: TRBJ2-1; d_call: TRBD2; cdr3_nt: TGCGCCAGCAGCCGTCGGACTAGCGGGCCCTCCAATGAGCAGTTCTTC; cdr3_aa: CASSRRTSGPSNEQFF
v_call: TRBV7-8; clone_size: few; j_call: TRBJ2-3; d_call: TRBD2; cdr3_nt: TGTGCCACCCAGCGGGGGGTGGGAGATACGCAGTATTTT; cdr3_aa: CATQRGVGDTQYF
v_call: TRBV3-1; clone_size: -; j_call: TRBJ1-5; d_call: -; cdr3_nt: TGTGCCAGCAGCGAGAGTACGGGAAATCAGCCCCAGCATTTT; cdr3_aa: CASSESTGNQPQHF
v_call: TRBV10-3; clone_size: -; j_call: TRBJ2-2; d_call: -; cdr3_nt: TGTGCCATCAGTGGACAGGACGGGGAGCTGTTTTTT; cdr3_aa: CAISGQDGELFF
v_call: TRBV11-2; clone_size: few; j_call: TRBJ2-3; d_call: TRBD1; cdr3_nt: TGTGCCAGCAGCCGGGACAGACAAGATACGCAGTATTTT; cdr3_aa: CASSRDRQDTQYF
v_call: TRBV7-9; clone_size: many; j_call: TRBJ2-3; d_call: -; cdr3_nt: TGTGCCAGCAGCTTATCCCACGGAAGCTATAGCACAGATACGCAGTATTTT; cdr3_aa: CASSLSHGSYSTDTQYF
v_call: TRBV7-8; clone_size: -; j_call: TRBJ2-7; d_call: TRBD2; cdr3_nt: TGTGCCAGCAGTTGGACTAGCGGTACCTCCTACGAGCAGTACTTC; cdr3_aa: CASSWTSGTSYEQYF
v_call: TRBV4-3; clone_size: few; j_call: TRBJ1-2; d_call: -; cdr3_nt: TGCGCCAGCAGCCAAGGACCAGCGTCTAACTATGGCTACACCTTC; cdr3_aa: CASSQGPASNYGYTF
v_call: TRBV28; clone_size: -; j_call: TRBJ2-2; d_call: -; cdr3_nt: -; cdr3_aa: CASIPTPPGSCFF
v_call: TRBV11-1; clone_size: few; j_call: TRBJ2-1; d_call: TRBD2; cdr3_nt: TGTGCCAGCAGCCTTGTAGCGGGGACTTACAATGAGCAGTTCTTC; cdr3_aa: CASSLVAGTYNEQFF
v_call: TRBV4-3; clone_size: -; j_call: TRBJ1-2; d_call: -; cdr3_nt: TGCGCCAGCAGCCAAGGGGGCAGGGAACGGGCCTATGGCTACACCTTC; cdr3_aa: CASSQGGRERAYGYTF